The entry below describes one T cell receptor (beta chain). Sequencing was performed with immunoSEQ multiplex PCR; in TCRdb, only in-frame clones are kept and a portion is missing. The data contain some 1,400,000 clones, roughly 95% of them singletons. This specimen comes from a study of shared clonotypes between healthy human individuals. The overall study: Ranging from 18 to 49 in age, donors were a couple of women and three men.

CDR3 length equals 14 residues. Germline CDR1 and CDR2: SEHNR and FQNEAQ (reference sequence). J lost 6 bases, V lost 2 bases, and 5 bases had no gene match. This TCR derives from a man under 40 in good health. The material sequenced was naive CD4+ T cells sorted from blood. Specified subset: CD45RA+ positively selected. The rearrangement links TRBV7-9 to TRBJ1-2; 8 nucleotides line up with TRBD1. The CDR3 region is CASSLFETGDGYTF. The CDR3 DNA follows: TGTGCCAGCAGCTTATTCGAGACAGGGGATGGCTACACCTTC.